This T cell receptor beta chain appears in the sequencing data of a study of blood T cell repertoires in COVID-19. TCRdb's copy holds only in-frame clones and misses some; the assay was immunoSEQ multiplex PCR. The sample holds 95,000 to 150,000 clones, roughly 87% seen once. Looked up from germline, CDR1 is SGHTA and CDR2 is FQGNSA. The CDR3 covers 13 residues. The V end was cut by 8 bases, the J end by 2 bases, with 13 bases between. The source is a man at least 80 years old with active or convalescent COVID-19. Specimen: peripheral blood. V and J are TRBV7-2 and TRBJ2-7, with a weak D call TRBD1 (5 bases). As DNA, the CDR3 is TGTGCCAGCGGATCGTCAGGGACCTACGAGCAGTACTTC. As protein: CASGSSGTYEQYF.